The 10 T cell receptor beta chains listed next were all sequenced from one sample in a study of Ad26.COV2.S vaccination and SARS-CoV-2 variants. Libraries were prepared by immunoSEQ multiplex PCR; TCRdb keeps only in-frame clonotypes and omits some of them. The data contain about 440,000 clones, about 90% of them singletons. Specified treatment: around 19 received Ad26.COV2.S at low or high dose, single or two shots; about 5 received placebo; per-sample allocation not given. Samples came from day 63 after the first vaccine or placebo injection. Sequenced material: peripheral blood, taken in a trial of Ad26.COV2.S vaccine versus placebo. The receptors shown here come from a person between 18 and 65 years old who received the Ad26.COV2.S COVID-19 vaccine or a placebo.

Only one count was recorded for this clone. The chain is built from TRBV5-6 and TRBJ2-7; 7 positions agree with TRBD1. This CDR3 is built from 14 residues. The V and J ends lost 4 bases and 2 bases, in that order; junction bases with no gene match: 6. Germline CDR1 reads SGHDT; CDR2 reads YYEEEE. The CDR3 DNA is TGTGCCAGCAGCCGCTACAGGGGAGCCTACGAGCAGTACTTC. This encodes CASSRYRGAYEQYF.

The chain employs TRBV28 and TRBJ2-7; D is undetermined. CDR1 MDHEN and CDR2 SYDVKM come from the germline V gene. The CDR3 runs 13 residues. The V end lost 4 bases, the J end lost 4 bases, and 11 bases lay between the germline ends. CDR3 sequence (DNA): TGTGCCAGCAGTTGGTCAGGAAGGTACGAGCAGTACTTC. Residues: CASSWSGRYEQYF.

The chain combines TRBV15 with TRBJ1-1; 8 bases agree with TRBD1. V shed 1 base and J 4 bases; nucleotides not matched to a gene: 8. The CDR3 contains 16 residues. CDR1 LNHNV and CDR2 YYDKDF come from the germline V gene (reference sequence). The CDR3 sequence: CATSRASGTGATEAFF. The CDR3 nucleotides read TGTGCCACCAGCAGAGCCAGCGGGACAGGAGCCACTGAAGCTTTCTTT.

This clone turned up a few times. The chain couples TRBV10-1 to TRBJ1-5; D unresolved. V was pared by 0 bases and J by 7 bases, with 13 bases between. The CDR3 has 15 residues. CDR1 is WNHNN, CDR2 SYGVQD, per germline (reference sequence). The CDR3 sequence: CASSESLSGMQPQHF. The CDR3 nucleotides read TGCGCCAGCAGTGAGTCGTTGTCAGGCATGCAGCCCCAGCATTTT.

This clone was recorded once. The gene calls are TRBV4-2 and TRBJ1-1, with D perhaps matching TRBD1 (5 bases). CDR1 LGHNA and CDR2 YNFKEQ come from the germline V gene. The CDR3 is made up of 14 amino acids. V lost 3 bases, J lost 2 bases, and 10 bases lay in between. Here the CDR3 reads CASSHPGANTEAFF. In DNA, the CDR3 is TGTGCCAGCAGCCACCCTGGGGCCAACACTGAAGCTTTCTTT.

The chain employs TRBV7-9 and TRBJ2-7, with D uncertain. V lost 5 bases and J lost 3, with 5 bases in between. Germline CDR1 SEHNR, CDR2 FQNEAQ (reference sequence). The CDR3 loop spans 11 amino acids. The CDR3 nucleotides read TGTGCCAGCAGCCCAATCTACGAGCAGTACTTC. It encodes CASSPIYEQYF.

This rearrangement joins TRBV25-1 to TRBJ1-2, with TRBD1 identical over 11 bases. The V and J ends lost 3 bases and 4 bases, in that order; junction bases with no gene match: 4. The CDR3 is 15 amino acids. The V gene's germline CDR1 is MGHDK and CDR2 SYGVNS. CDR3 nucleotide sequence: TGTGCCAGCAGTGAGCAAGGACAGGGGGCCTATGGCTACACCTTC. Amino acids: CASSEQGQGAYGYTF.

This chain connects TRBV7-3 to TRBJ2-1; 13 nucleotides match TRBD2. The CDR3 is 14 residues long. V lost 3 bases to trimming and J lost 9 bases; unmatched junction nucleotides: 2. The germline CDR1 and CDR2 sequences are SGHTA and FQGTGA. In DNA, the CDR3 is TGTGCCAGCAGCTTCGGACTAGCGGGAGTTGAGCAGTTCTTC. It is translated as CASSFGLAGVEQFF.

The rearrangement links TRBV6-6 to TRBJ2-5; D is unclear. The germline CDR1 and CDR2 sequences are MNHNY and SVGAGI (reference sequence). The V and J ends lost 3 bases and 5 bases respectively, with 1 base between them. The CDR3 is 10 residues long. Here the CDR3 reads CASSYETQYF. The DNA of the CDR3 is TGTGCCAGCAGTTATGAGACCCAGTACTTC.

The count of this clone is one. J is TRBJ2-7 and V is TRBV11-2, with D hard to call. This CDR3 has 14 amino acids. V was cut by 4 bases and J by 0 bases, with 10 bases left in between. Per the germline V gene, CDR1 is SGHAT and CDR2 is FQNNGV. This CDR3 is CASSSSLVSYEQYF. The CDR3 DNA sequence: TGTGCCAGCAGCTCCTCGTTGGTCTCCTACGAGCAGTACTTC. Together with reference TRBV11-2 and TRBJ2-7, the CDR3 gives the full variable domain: EAGVAQSPRYKIIEKRQSVAFWCNPISGHATLYWYQQILGQGPKLLIQFQNNGVVDDSQLPKDRFSAERLKGVDSTLKIQPAKLEDSAVYLCASSSSLVSYEQYFGPGTRLTVT.